What follows is one TCR beta chain and its context. The record originates from a study of T cell changes during pregnancy in multiple sclerosis. Here immunoSEQ multiplex PCR was the method, and the copy in TCRdb shows in-frame clones only, minus some. This sample has some 40,000 clones, with about 88% found just once. This CDR3 region has 15 residues. The junction had 6 bases not matched to a gene; V was cut back by 5 bases and J by 1 base. The V gene's germline CDR1 is LNHDA and CDR2 SQIVND (reference sequence). This receptor was taken from a female donor with multiple sclerosis, enrolled in a pregnancy study. The starting material was CD8+ T cells from peripheral blood mononuclear cells, obtained in the first trimester of pregnancy. This sequence joins TRBV19 and TRBJ2-7, with 9 bases lining up with TRBD2. CDR3: CASSPIAGASYEQYF. CDR3 nucleotides: TGTGCCAGTAGTCCTATAGCGGGGGCTTCCTACGAGCAGTACTTC.